The 3 T cell receptor beta chains below all came from one sample that was sequenced in a study of blood T cell repertoires in COVID-19. The repertoire was sequenced with immunoSEQ multiplex PCR; TCRdb's copy has only in-frame clones and lacks some. The repertoire holds over 10,000 clones, with around three quarters as singletons. What was sequenced was peripheral blood. The source of these receptors is a man in his fifties or sixties with COVID-19, enrolled during active disease.

The chain recombines TRBV28 with TRBJ1-2; tentative D call: TRBD1 (6 bases). The CDR3 consists of 13 residues. Trimming pared 8 bases from V and 2 bases from J, leaving 12 bases between. Germline CDR1 reads MDHEN; CDR2 reads SYDVKM. The CDR3 sequence is CASHETGNYGYTF. Written as DNA, the CDR3 is TGTGCCAGCCACGAAACAGGGAACTATGGCTACACCTTC.

The chain couples TRBV3-1 (or the pseudogene TRBV3-2) to TRBJ2-7; weak D call: TRBD2 (5 bases). The CDR3 consists of 17 residues. V lost 0 bases and J 4 bases, leaving 19 bases between the germline ends. Germline V gene sequence: CDR1 LGHDT, CDR2 YNNKEL (reference sequence). The CDR3 bases are TGTGCCAGCAGCCAAGATCTCCAGCGGAGTCCACCTTACGAGCAGTACGTC. Encoded protein: CASSQDLQRSPPYEQYV.

V gene TRBV3-1 (or the pseudogene TRBV3-2) combines with J gene TRBJ1-2; D might be TRBD1 (5 bases). The CDR3 has 14 amino acids. Germline V gene data show CDR1 as LGHDT and CDR2 as YNNKEL (reference sequence). V was trimmed by 4 bases and J by 2 bases, leaving 11 bases between them. Written as DNA, the CDR3 is TGTGCCAGCAGCCCCTGGGGGGTAAACTATGGCTACACCTTC. Its protein is CASSPWGVNYGYTF.